The source of this T cell receptor (beta chain) is a study of Ad26.COV2.S vaccination and SARS-CoV-2 variants (dated by TCRdb to the early 2020s). Regarding the research as a whole: Vaccine-arm donors were drawn from COV1001, a multicentre, randomized, double-blind, placebo-controlled phase I-IIa trial of Ad26.COV2.S in healthy adults. Ad26.COV2.S was administered intramuscularly at 5 x 10^10 or 1 x 10^11 viral particles, either as a single shot or as two shots given 56 days apart. Sequencing of the TCRbeta repertoire served to evaluate the specificity and breadth of SARS-CoV-2-reactive T cell receptors following Ad26.COV2.S vaccination. A total of some 30 samples were included in the TCR-sequenced set, comprising roughly 20 Ad26.COV2.S vaccine recipients, 5 placebo recipients and 8 SARS-CoV-2 convalescent individuals. Trial participants were randomized into five groups of five, in which low-dose or high-dose Ad26.COV2.S was given once or twice, or placebo was given on both occasions. Investigators did not know the trial group allocation while performing experiments and assessing outcomes.

Broader findings and caveats from the paper: After vaccination, substantial breadth of spike-specific CD8+ and CD4+ T cell responses was reported. Ad26.COV2.S recipients had higher spike-specific TCR breadth than placebo recipients (P = 0.0014). The authors noted that the TCR breadth and depth analyses may have underestimated total T cell responses. The study was not powered for comparison of responses between vaccine doses or regimens. Vaccine and placebo recipients had comparable non-spike TCR breadth, which fits with the vaccine containing only spike.

This clone was detected once. The antigen this receptor binds is unknown. No base-level quality is on record; no much larger clone is a single base apart. The immunoSEQ Assay was the method used to sequence TCRbeta CDR3 regions. After extraction, genomic DNA underwent amplification by bias-controlled multiplex PCR, followed by high-throughput sequencing. As for the authors' bioinformatics: To quantify the absolute abundance of every unique TCRbeta CDR3 region, sequences were collapsed and filtered. Usable DNA was measured by amplifying reference genes present in all nucleated cells, and TCRbeta template counts were normalized to that usable DNA to estimate T cell fraction. Repertoire TCRs were annotated as SARS-CoV-2-specific when V gene, CDR3 amino acid sequence and J gene were exactly matched to a known reactive TCR set. MIRA supplied the reference SARS-CoV-2 TCR set, which was filtered for enrichment in COVID-19-positive ImmuneCODE repertoires so that public or cross-reactive TCRs were removed. Drawing on the MIRA antigens, annotated TCRs were analysed further at the level of specific ORF or position within ORF. Depth was the summed frequency of annotated unique rearrangements, while breadth was defined as annotated unique rearrangements over total unique productive rearrangements. TCR breadth was compared between groups using two-sided Wilcoxon rank-sum tests. Drawn from immuneACCESS, this table holds only the in-frame rearrangements with V and J called that TCRdb kept. Clones are partly lost; checked studies trace under half to an unresolved V gene and leave the rest unexplained. V, J and clone size are taken as reported in that table, and D and trimming were inferred from the DNA itself. This sample has roughly 320,000 clones in its table, and about nine tenths of those were observed once. The top ten constitute around 3.5% of the sample.

Taken with the paper, the label for treatment or condition translates to: about 20 received Ad26.COV2.S at low or high dose, single or two shots; 5 received placebo; per-sample allocation not given. For vaccine and placebo recipients, the sequenced repertoires came from samples collected on day 63 after the first injection. In Cohort 1b, about 25 adults aged 18-55 years were enrolled at a single site in Boston, USA, between 29 July and 7 August 2020. Ad26.COV2.S consisted of a replication-incompetent adenovirus type 26 vector by which a prefusion-stabilized SARS-CoV-2 spike protein from the original Wuhan strain was expressed. Taken from the germline V gene, the CDR1 and CDR2 loops are SGHTS and YDEGEE. From the cysteine up to the phenylalanine, the CDR3 has a length of 11 residues. Solely the CDR3 DNA is kept, with 33 bases framed from the first base. V is clipped by 2 bases and J by 7 bases, and the sequence between their germline boundaries is 5 bases long.

Sequenced here: peripheral blood, sampled in a trial of Ad26.COV2.S vaccine versus placebo. The sequence is built from TRBV5-8 and TRBJ2-3; the D segment cannot be called with confidence. This TCR came from a person between 18 and 60 years old who received the Ad26.COV2.S COVID-19 vaccine or a placebo. The CDR3 corresponds to CASSFLNTQYF. The nucleotides are TGTGCCAGCAGCTTTCTTAATACGCAGTATTTT.